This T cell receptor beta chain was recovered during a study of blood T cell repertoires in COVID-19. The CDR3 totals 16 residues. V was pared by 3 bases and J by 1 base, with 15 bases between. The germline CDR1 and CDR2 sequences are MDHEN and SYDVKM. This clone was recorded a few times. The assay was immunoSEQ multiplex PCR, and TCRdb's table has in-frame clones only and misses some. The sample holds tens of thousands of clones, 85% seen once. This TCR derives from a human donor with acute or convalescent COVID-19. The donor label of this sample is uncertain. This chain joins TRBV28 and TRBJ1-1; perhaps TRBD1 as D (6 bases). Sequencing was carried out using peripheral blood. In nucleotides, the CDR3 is TGTGCCAGCAGTTTGCACGGGGGGCCGACGAACACTGAAGCTTTCTTT. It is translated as CASSLHGGPTNTEAFF. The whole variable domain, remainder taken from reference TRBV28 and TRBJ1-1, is DVKVTQSSRYLVKRTGEKVFLECVQDMDHENMFWYRQDPGLGLRLIYFSYDVKMKEKGDIPEGYSVSREKKERFSLILESASTNQTSMYLCASSLHGGPTNTEAFFGQGTRLTVV.